Below, 2 T cell receptor beta chains from the same sample are listed, as sequenced in a study of identical twins. Each CDR3 protein is one row after TCRdb ran MiXCR on the 5' RACE reads. This table holds about 700,000 distinct CDR3 sequences, over 8.5% found once. This same sample was also part of a study on yellow fever vaccine responses in identical twins.

Material for sequencing was PBMCs. The receptors were gathered from a woman younger than 35 in good health.

The chain is built from TRBV3-1 and TRBJ2-5; D gene unclear. CDR3 length: 14 amino acids. Germline V gene sequence: CDR1 LGHDT, CDR2 YNNKEL (reference sequence). Trimming removed 3 bases at V and 4 bases at J, with 12 bases between. CDR3 coding DNA: TGTGCCAGCAGCCAGGGCTACAGAGGAGAGACCCAGTACTTC. Translating it yields CASSQGYRGETQYF.

Only a few counts were recorded for this clonotype. The V call is TRBV5-1, the J call TRBJ2-7; D tentatively reads TRBD1 or TRBD2 (5 bases each). The germline V gene encodes CDR1 SGHRS and CDR2 YFSETQ. The CDR3 contains 13 residues. V lost 7 bases, J lost 0 bases, and 11 bases lay in between. CDR3 amino acids: CASRGEYSYEQYF. CDR3 sequence (DNA): TGCGCCAGCCGAGGGGAGTACTCCTACGAGCAGTACTTC.